This TCR beta chain was recovered during a study of CD4 T cells in relation to SARS-CoV-2 and coronaviruses. Unexposed donor CD4+ T cells date from about 2011-2018, before the COVID-19 pandemic. After around nine days of culture, CD4+ T cells were isolated. Cells permitting, SARS-CoV-2 S/N and four cold-coronavirus spikes were tested on unexposed-donor CD4+ T cells. As regards this clone: Its antigen remains unidentified.

The table came from immunoSEQ multiplex PCR; TCRdb's copy has only in-frame clones and leaves some out. The profile shows tens of thousands of clones, just under 75% of them singletons. Points from the study as a whole: In 55% to 75% of donors, memory CD4+ clonotypes crossrecognized SARS-CoV-2 and at least one common cold coronavirus spike. SARS-CoV-2-driven expansion was significantly weaker in crossreactive than monoreactive clones. No crossreactivity against non-spike viral proteins was tested here.

CDR3 length equals 11 residues. Trimming removed 6 bases from V and 4 bases from J, with 7 bases in between. CDR1 and CDR2 from the germline V gene are DFQATT and SNEGSKA (reference sequence). This receptor was obtained from a human donor in good health. The J gene is TRBJ1-3, the V gene TRBV20-1; D not certain. The sample comprised CD4+ T cells from PBMCs, cultured in vitro. The CDR3 here is CSAQHGNTIYF. Here the CDR3 DNA reads TGCAGTGCCCAACACGGAAACACCATATATTTT.